Given below is one T cell receptor beta chain in context. Its antigen remains unknown. This entry is derived from a study of cytomegalovirus exposure and HLA in healthy donors. General observations from the study: The authors later found TCR association rates varying by HLA locus, with DRB1 most and HLA-C fewest.

60 Vbeta and 13 Jbeta primers were used in PCR. Assay: immunoSEQ multiplex PCR; the TCRdb copy retains only in-frame clones and omits some. The sample includes some 61,000 clones, about 81% of them seen just once. Everyone who donated was a healthy bone marrow donor. There are 15 residues in the CDR3. CDR1 LNHDA and CDR2 SQIVND come from the germline V gene (reference sequence). Trimming left V 10 bases short and J 0 bases short, with 16 bases between. This sequence was found in a human donor in good health. Specimen: PBMCs. The chain joins TRBV19 to TRBJ1-5; D remains ambiguous. The CDR3 DNA sequence: TGTGCCACCGCGAGGCGGTTTAATAGCAATCAGCCCCAGCATTTT. It specifies CATARRFNSNQPQHF.